A single sample is the source of the 18 T cell receptor beta chains below, sequenced in a study of identical twins. One entry per CDR3 protein, called by TCRdb with MiXCR from the 5' RACE reads. The sample includes hundreds of thousands of distinct CDR3 sequences, about 12% of them seen just once. The sample was also linked to a second study, of yellow fever vaccine responses in identical twins.

Sequences were obtained from PBMCs. The receptors here all came from a woman between 18 and 29 years old in good health.

This clonotype was seen more than once but under ten times. This chain links TRBV20-1 with TRBJ2-2; D gene ambiguous. CDR3 length: 14 residues. Germline V gene sequence: CDR1 DFQATT, CDR2 SNEGSKA (reference sequence). V gave up 6 bases and J gave up 0 bases, with 11 bases separating them. CDR3 DNA: TGCAGTGCGGGCAAGCAAACGAACACCGGGGAGCTGTTTTTT. Translating gives CSAGKQTNTGELFF.

This clonotype was seen a handful of times. The chain is built from TRBV7-7 and TRBJ2-3, with no clear D. The germline V and J ends were trimmed by 4 bases and 2 bases, with 13 bases remaining between them. The CDR3 is made up of 15 amino acids. Germline V gene data show CDR1 as SSHAT and CDR2 as FNYEAQ (reference sequence). This CDR3 is CASSSPSWYTDTQYF. The CDR3 DNA sequence: TGTGCCAGCAGCTCCCCGAGTTGGTACACAGATACGCAGTATTTT.

V and J are TRBV28 and TRBJ2-2, with D perhaps assigned TRBD1 or TRBD2 (5 bases each). V was trimmed by 6 bases and J by 5 bases, leaving 19 bases between them. Germline V gene lookup returns CDR1 MDHEN and CDR2 SYDVKM. The CDR3 consists of 16 residues. The DNA for the CDR3 is TGTGCCAGCAGCCCTCCGGGGCCGGAGAGGACCGGGGAGCTGTTTTTT. This sequence encodes CASSPPGPERTGELFF. The variable domain in full, completed from reference TRBV28 and TRBJ2-2, reads DVKVTQSSRYLVKRTGEKVFLECVQDMDHENMFWYRQDPGLGLRLIYFSYDVKMKEKGDIPEGYSVSREKKERFSLILESASTNQTSMYLCASSPPGPERTGELFFGEGSRLTVL.

The chain carries TRBV20-1 and TRBJ2-1; 9 bases agree with TRBD1. CDR1 and CDR2 (germline): DFQATT, SNEGSKA (reference sequence). V was clipped by 1 base and J by 5 bases; unmatched bases: 6. The CDR3 covers 15 residues. Written as DNA, the CDR3 is TGCAGTGCTAGAGCCGGACAGGGGCCCAACAATGAGCAGTTCTTC. It yields the protein CSARAGQGPNNEQFF.

This chain uses TRBV6-5 with TRBJ2-2; TRBD2 agrees at 8 bases. This CDR3 is 15 amino acids long. Per the germline V gene, CDR1 is MNHEY and CDR2 is SVGAGI. After removal of 0 bases from V and 14 bases from J, the junction contained 11 bases not matched to a gene. As DNA, the CDR3 is TGTGCCAGCAGTTACTCGGCTAGCGGGCGGGGGTACCTGTTTTTT. Translation: CASSYSASGRGYLFF.

The rearrangement joins TRBV14 to TRBJ2-7; D gene ambiguous. This CDR3 is built from 16 residues. Trimming shortened V by 1 base and J by 4 bases, and 17 bases separated the two germline ends. Germline assignment: CDR1 SGHDN and CDR2 FVKESK. The CDR3 bases are TGTGCCAGCAGCCAAGGTGGTTTAGGGCGGATGTACGAGCAGTACTTC. It is translated as CASSQGGLGRMYEQYF.

Only a few counts were recorded for this clonotype. V is TRBV5-1 and J is TRBJ2-1; TRBD2 matches 15 bases. Trimming cost V 4 bases and J 0 bases; bases outside gene matches: 8. The CDR3 loop spans 19 amino acids. Looked up from germline, CDR1 is SGHRS and CDR2 is YFSETQ. The CDR3 is CASSPGLAGGGRSYNEQFF. CDR3 nucleotide sequence: TGCGCCAGCAGCCCCGGACTAGCGGGAGGGGGCCGCTCCTACAATGAGCAGTTCTTC.

This clonotype was detected only a few times. The chain couples TRBV5-1 to TRBJ2-1; no reliable D call. Looked up from germline, CDR1 is SGHRS and CDR2 is YFSETQ. The CDR3 length is 15 residues. With 0 bases removed from V and 5 bases from J, the gap between germline ends came to 12 bases. The CDR3 region has the DNA TGCGCCAGCAGCTTGGGCGCCACGACCGACAATGAGCAGTTCTTC. It specifies CASSLGATTDNEQFF.

The chain uses TRBV29-1 and TRBJ1-1; a possible D gene is TRBD1 (5 bases). This CDR3 has 13 residues. The ends were cut back, 4 bases at V and 11 bases at J, with 20 bases in the middle. The germline CDR1 and CDR2 sequences are SQVTM and ANQGSEA. The CDR3 loop reads CSVVGRDGTAAFF. The CDR3 coding sequence is TGCAGCGTTGTTGGTCGGGACGGGACCGCGGCTTTCTTT. Full variable domain (remainder filled in from reference TRBV29-1 and TRBJ1-1): SAVISQKPSRDICQRGTSLTIQCQVDSQVTMMFWYRQQPGQSLTLIATANQGSEATYESGFVIDKFPISRPNLTFSTLTVSNMSPEDSSIYLCSVVGRDGTAAFFGQGTRLTVV.

This clonotype has a handful of counts. The chain uses TRBV14 and TRBJ2-1; 14 bases are shared with TRBD2. Germline assignment: CDR1 SGHDN and CDR2 FVKESK. The CDR3 runs to 19 residues. With 2 bases clipped from V and 0 bases from J, the junction kept 6 bases outside the gene matches. The DNA of the CDR3 is TGTGCCAGCAGCCAACCGGGACTAGCGGGGGCAAGCTCCTACAATGAGCAGTTCTTC. Its protein is CASSQPGLAGASSYNEQFF.

Ten or more counts support this clonotype. DNA of the CDR3: TGTGCCAGCTACGACAAGGGGCGACAGGCCCAAAACATTCAGTACTTC. Residues: CASYDKGRQAQNIQYF. V and J are TRBV28 and TRBJ2-4, with D possibly TRBD1 on 6 matching bases. The CDR3 length is 16 residues. With 8 bases removed from V and 5 bases from J, the gap between germline ends came to 22 bases. CDR1 is MDHEN, CDR2 SYDVKM, per germline.

This clonotype was recorded many times. The chain uses TRBV5-1 and TRBJ2-2; D ambiguous. Trimming cost V 4 bases and J 8 bases, with 15 bases left between them. The length of the CDR3 is 14 residues. Per the germline V gene, CDR1 is SGHRS and CDR2 is YFSETQ. The CDR3 protein is CASSLNHQLGELFF. The CDR3, as DNA: TGCGCCAGCAGCCTCAACCATCAACTTGGGGAGCTGTTTTTT.

This clonotype has just a few counts. This chain joins TRBV20-1 and TRBJ2-2, with D perhaps matching TRBD1 (6 bases). Trimming removed 6 bases at V and 3 bases at J, with 11 bases between. CDR1 and CDR2 (germline): DFQATT, SNEGSKA (reference sequence). The CDR3 covers 13 residues. CDR3 nucleotide sequence: TGCAGTGCCCCCGGACAGTACACCGGGGAGCTGTTTTTT. It codes for CSAPGQYTGELFF.

This clonotype was counted ten times or more. The chain is built from TRBV24-1 and TRBJ2-1; 11 nucleotides agree with TRBD1. J was trimmed by 7 bases and V by 4 bases; bases with no gene match: 8. The CDR3 runs to 16 residues. Germline CDR1 reads KGHDR; CDR2 reads SFDVKD. The CDR3 DNA follows: TGTGCCACCAGTGACCTCCCGGGACAGGGGGTTAATGAGCAGTTCTTC. It translates to CATSDLPGQGVNEQFF.

In its sample, this clonotype was seen a few times. The genes are TRBV12-3 or TRBV12-4 and TRBJ2-5; D is unclear. This CDR3 comprises 14 residues. V shed 3 bases and J shed 2 bases, with 10 bases lying between them. CDR3 sequence (DNA): TGTGCCAGCAGTTTCTACGGCCCTCAAGAGACCCAGTACTTC. This gives the protein CASSFYGPQETQYF.

Only a few counts were recorded for this clonotype. The chain has TRBV12-3 or TRBV12-4 and TRBJ1-1; D unresolved. V dropped 7 bases and J dropped 11 bases, with 11 bases sitting between them. This CDR3 comprises 10 residues. CDR3 amino acids: CASTGPGAFF. Written as DNA, the CDR3 is TGTGCCAGCACCGGACCCGGGGCTTTCTTT.

This clonotype was counted only a few times. The V call is TRBV4-1, the J call TRBJ1-2; the D gene is possibly TRBD1 (6 bases). Germline lookup yields CDR1 MGHRA and CDR2 YSYEKL. The CDR3 length is 15 residues. Deletions cut 0 bases from V and 2 bases from J, with 10 bases between. CDR3 DNA: TGCGCCAGCAGCCAAGAAAGAGGGGGGAACTATGGCTACACCTTC. This codes for CASSQERGGNYGYTF.

This clonotype has just a few counts. The genes are TRBV27 and TRBJ2-2; no reliable D call. With 5 bases removed from V and 5 bases from J, the gap between germline ends came to 21 bases. Per germline, CDR1 MNHEY and CDR2 SMNVEV (reference sequence). The CDR3 consists of 17 residues. For the CDR3, the DNA is TGTGCCAGCAGTCTATTCACACCCCAGCGAAAAACCGGGGAGCTGTTTTTT. Translation: CASSLFTPQRKTGELFF.